The next 20 T cell receptor beta chains were all read from a single sample in a study of OX40 agonist ivuxolimab in advanced cancers. Assay: immunoSEQ multiplex PCR; the TCRdb copy retains only in-frame clones and omits some. Among 60,000 to 70,000 clones listed, about 89% were seen once. This specimen consisted of CD4+ or CD8+ T cells sorted from blood, obtained in a trial of the OX40 agonist ivuxolimab. The receptor set was obtained from an adult with an advanced solid tumor such as melanoma, head and neck, liver or kidney cancer.

The genes are TRBV30 and TRBJ2-3, with 11 bases that match TRBD2. The CDR3 extends over 17 amino acids. V dropped 2 bases and J dropped 6; count of bases not matched to a gene: 13. Germline lookup yields CDR1 GTSNPN and CDR2 SVGIG (reference sequence). CDR3 region: CAWSNGRTSGSGDTQYF. The CDR3 DNA follows: TGTGCCTGGAGTAATGGGAGAACTAGCGGGAGTGGTGATACGCAGTATTTT.

The rearrangement joins TRBV2 to TRBJ2-3; maybe TRBD2 (6 bases). Trimming left V 2 bases short and J 3 bases short, with 18 bases between. CDR3 size: 17 residues. Germline loops: CDR1 SNHLY, CDR2 FYNNEI. CDR3 residues: CASSEKRIAVTTDTQYF. In DNA, the CDR3 is TGTGCCAGCAGTGAAAAGAGGATAGCGGTAACAACAGATACGCAGTATTTT.

The chain links TRBV7-9 to TRBJ2-3, with TRBD2 matching 9 bases. Trimming cost V 5 bases and J 5 bases; bases outside gene matches: 2. Germline-derived CDR1 and CDR2 are SEHNR and FQNEAQ (reference sequence). This CDR3 is 13 amino acids long. The CDR3 nucleotides are TGTGCCAGCAGCGCTAGCGGGAAAGATACGCAGTATTTT. Its protein product is CASSASGKDTQYF.

The chain combines TRBV27 with TRBJ2-2, with 9 bases identical to TRBD2. With 0 bases clipped from V and 7 bases from J, the junction kept 9 bases outside the gene matches. Germline lookup yields CDR1 MNHEY and CDR2 SMNVEV (reference sequence). The CDR3 has 17 amino acids. The CDR3 here is CASSLSGGRGQSGELFF. The CDR3 bases are TGTGCCAGCAGTTTATCCGGCGGGAGGGGGCAGAGCGGGGAGCTGTTTTTT.

This clone was observed once. The CDR3 loop is CASSSGTGFGYTF. As DNA, the CDR3 is TGTGCCAGCAGCTCCGGGACAGGGTTCGGCTACACCTTC. The rearrangement uses TRBV7-9 and TRBJ1-2, with TRBD1 matching over 9 bases. After removal of 4 bases from V and 8 bases from J, the junction contained 5 bases not matched to a gene. This CDR3 spans 13 amino acids. The germline CDR1 and CDR2 sequences are SEHNR and FQNEAQ (reference sequence).

The chain carries TRBV5-1 and TRBJ2-5, with D perhaps TRBD1 (6 bases). The germline V gene encodes CDR1 SGHRS and CDR2 YFSETQ. V was pared by 0 bases and J by 5 bases, with 20 bases between. The CDR3 is 17 amino acids. The chain's CDR3 is CASSLAPARAQGETQYF. The CDR3 DNA follows: TGCGCCAGCAGCTTGGCCCCGGCGAGGGCCCAGGGGGAGACCCAGTACTTC.

This chain connects TRBV28 to TRBJ2-7; 7 bases fit TRBD1. The CDR3 loop spans 14 amino acids. The V gene end was trimmed by 6 bases and the J gene end by 2 bases; junction bases not matched to a gene: 7. Germline loops: CDR1 MDHEN, CDR2 SYDVKM. This CDR3 is CASSYRGRAYEQYF. The CDR3 bases are TGTGCCAGCAGCTACAGGGGTCGAGCCTACGAGCAGTACTTC.

The rearrangement links TRBV29-1 to TRBJ2-3; D unresolved. V lost 3 bases to trimming and J lost 9 bases, with 10 bases between them. Germline values: CDR1 SQVTM, CDR2 ANQGSEA. There are 11 residues in the CDR3. The DNA of the CDR3 is TGCAGCGTTGATGCTATGTACACGCAGTATTTT. This encodes CSVDAMYTQYF.

This clone was detected only once. V is TRBV5-8 and J is TRBJ1-4, with a weak D call TRBD1 (5 bases). The CDR3 has 13 residues. V lost 7 bases and J lost 8, with 15 bases in between. Germline V gives CDR1 SGHTS, CDR2 YDEGEE. Written as DNA, the CDR3 is TGTGCCAGCGACGCCCCGGGGGGGGAAAAACTGTTTTTT. Its translation: CASDAPGGEKLFF.

In its sample, this clone was seen once. The J gene is TRBJ2-7, the V gene TRBV18, with a weak D call TRBD2 (6 bases). This CDR3 has 15 amino acids. Trimming left V 4 bases short and J 0 bases short, with 13 bases between. Germline V CDR1 and CDR2: KGHSH, LQKENI. The CDR3 DNA follows: TGTGCCAGCTCACTGGGGACTCTACCCTCCTACGAGCAGTACTTC. Its translation: CASSLGTLPSYEQYF.

Remarks on this clone: The same CDR3 can be traced to other DNA sequences in this sample. The chain couples TRBV7-6 to TRBJ1-1; weak D call: TRBD1 (5 bases). The CDR3 consists of 15 residues. Germline-derived CDR1 and CDR2 are SGHVS and FNYEAQ. The V gene lost 2 bases and the J gene lost 1 base, with 11 bases spanning the gap. Here the CDR3 DNA reads TGTGCCAGCAGCTTAACGGCAGGGCCGAACACTGAAGCTTTCTTT. This gives the protein CASSLTAGPNTEAFF.

J is TRBJ2-2 and V is TRBV30, with D maybe TRBD1 (6 bases). The CDR3 is 15 residues long. Trimming left V 3 bases short and J 0 bases short, with 11 bases between. Germline CDR1 reads GTSNPN; CDR2 reads SVGIG (reference sequence). CDR3 sequence reads: CAWRQGRANTGELFF. CDR3 DNA sequence: TGTGCCTGGAGGCAGGGGCGGGCGAACACCGGGGAGCTGTTTTTT.

The rearrangement links TRBV4-1 to TRBJ2-2; a weak D match, TRBD1 (5 bases). The V end lost 2 bases, the J end lost 0 bases, and 16 bases lay between the germline ends. Germline V gene data show CDR1 as MGHRA and CDR2 as YSYEKL. The CDR3 loop spans 18 amino acids. The CDR3 here is CASSQLTPDSANTGELFF. The CDR3 DNA sequence: TGCGCCAGCAGCCAACTTACCCCTGACAGCGCGAACACCGGGGAGCTGTTTTTT.

The rearrangement joins TRBV9 to TRBJ1-1; TRBD1 might be the D (6 bases). This CDR3 region has 16 residues. With 0 bases removed from V and 3 bases from J, the gap between germline ends came to 15 bases. Germline CDR1 and CDR2: SGDLS and YYNGEE. For the CDR3, the DNA is TGTGCCAGCAGCGTAGAGGGATTGGGGGCTTACACTGAAGCTTTCTTT. Encoded protein: CASSVEGLGAYTEAFF.

V gene TRBV27 combines with J gene TRBJ2-2; D unclear. The CDR3 is 12 amino acids. In germline, CDR1 is MNHEY, CDR2 SMNVEV (reference sequence). V was shortened by 2 bases and J by 7 bases, with 5 bases between the two germline ends. The CDR3 is CASSLGGGELFF. CDR3 nucleotides: TGTGCCAGCAGTTTAGGTGGCGGGGAGCTGTTTTTT.

The J gene is TRBJ2-1, the V gene TRBV18, with D tentatively TRBD1 (6 bases). Germline values: CDR1 KGHSH, CDR2 LQKENI. Trimming cost V 1 base and J 0 bases, with 7 bases left between them. The CDR3 is 15 residues long. The CDR3 DNA is TGTGCCAGCTCACCACGGGACAACTCCTACAATGAGCAGTTCTTC. As protein: CASSPRDNSYNEQFF.

This clone was seen only once. J is TRBJ1-4 and V is TRBV4-1; 7 bases line up with TRBD1. CDR1 is MGHRA, CDR2 YSYEKL, per germline. The CDR3 runs 16 residues. V was clipped by 0 bases and J by 8 bases; unmatched bases: 9. CDR3 protein: CASSQEGAGGGEKLFF. The CDR3 DNA reads as TGCGCCAGCAGCCAAGAAGGTGCAGGGGGGGGAGAAAAACTGTTTTTT.

A single count supports this clone. The chain carries TRBV28 and TRBJ2-6; no clear D. Germline V CDR1 and CDR2: MDHEN, SYDVKM. V was pared by 3 bases and J by 0 bases, with 12 bases between. CDR3 size: 17 residues. The chain's CDR3 is CASSFDGVRSGANVLTF. The CDR3 DNA reads as TGTGCCAGCAGTTTCGATGGAGTCCGCTCTGGGGCCAACGTCCTGACTTTC.

This sequence joins TRBV4-1 and TRBJ2-7, with D tentatively TRBD2 (5 bases). CDR3 size: 11 residues. The V gene's germline CDR1 is MGHRA and CDR2 YSYEKL. Trimming stripped 4 bases from V and 5 bases from J, with 6 bases between. The CDR3 loop reads CASSLGDEQYF. The CDR3 nucleotides read TGCGCCAGCAGCCTCGGGGACGAGCAGTACTTC.

Details on this clone: The junction shows a germline mismatch at one end, possibly a read error. CDR3 in DNA: TGTGCCAGCGGCGTAATGGGACTGAGCACAGATACGCAGTATTTT. Protein: CASGVMGLSTDTQYF. The rearrangement joins TRBV9 to TRBJ2-3; weak D call: TRBD2 (6 bases). Looked up from germline, CDR1 is SGDLS and CDR2 is YYNGEE. CDR3 length: 15 residues.